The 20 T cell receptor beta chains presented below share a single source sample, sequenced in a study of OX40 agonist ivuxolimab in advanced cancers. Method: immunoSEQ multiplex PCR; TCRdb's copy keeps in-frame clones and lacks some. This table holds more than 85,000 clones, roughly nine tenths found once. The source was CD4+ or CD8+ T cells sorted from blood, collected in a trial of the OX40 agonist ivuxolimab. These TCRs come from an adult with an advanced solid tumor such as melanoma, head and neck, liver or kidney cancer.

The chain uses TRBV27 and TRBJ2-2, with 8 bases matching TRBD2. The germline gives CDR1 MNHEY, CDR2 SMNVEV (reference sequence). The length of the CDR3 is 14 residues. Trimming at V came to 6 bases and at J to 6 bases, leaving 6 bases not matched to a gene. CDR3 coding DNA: TGTGCCAGCAGAGCGGGAGTTGCAGCCGGGGAGCTGTTTTTT. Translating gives CASRAGVAAGELFF.

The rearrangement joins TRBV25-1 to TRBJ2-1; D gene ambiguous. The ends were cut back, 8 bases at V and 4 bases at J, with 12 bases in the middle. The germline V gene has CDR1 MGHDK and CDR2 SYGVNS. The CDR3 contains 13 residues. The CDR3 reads CASGGWSYNEQFF. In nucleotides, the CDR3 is TGTGCCAGCGGTGGCTGGAGTTACAATGAGCAGTTCTTC.

CDR3 amino acids: CASSMVGQGPDTQYF. In DNA form, the CDR3 reads TGTGCCAGTAGTATGGTGGGACAGGGACCAGATACGCAGTATTTT. J is TRBJ2-3 and V is TRBV19, with TRBD1 identical over 9 bases. With 3 bases clipped from V and 4 bases from J, the junction kept 5 bases outside the gene matches. The CDR3 is made up of 15 amino acids. The V gene's germline CDR1 is LNHDA and CDR2 SQIVND (reference sequence).

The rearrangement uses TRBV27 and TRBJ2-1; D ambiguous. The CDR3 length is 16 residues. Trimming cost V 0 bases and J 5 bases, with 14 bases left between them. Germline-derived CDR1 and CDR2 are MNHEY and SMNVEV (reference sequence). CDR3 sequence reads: CASSLSSHPPDNEQFF. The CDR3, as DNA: TGTGCCAGCAGTTTATCTTCCCACCCTCCCGACAATGAGCAGTTCTTC.

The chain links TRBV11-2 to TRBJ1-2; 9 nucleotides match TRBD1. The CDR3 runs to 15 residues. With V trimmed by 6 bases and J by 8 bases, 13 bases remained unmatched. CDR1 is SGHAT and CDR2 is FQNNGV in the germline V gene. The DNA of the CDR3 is TGTGCCAGCAGGAATACACAGGGGGCTAGCAACGGCTACACCTTC. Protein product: CASRNTQGASNGYTF. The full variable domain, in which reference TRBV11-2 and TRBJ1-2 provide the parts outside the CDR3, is EAGVAQSPRYKIIEKRQSVAFWCNPISGHATLYWYQQILGQGPKLLIQFQNNGVVDDSQLPKDRFSAERLKGVDSTLKIQPAKLEDSAVYLCASRNTQGASNGYTFGSGTRLTVV.

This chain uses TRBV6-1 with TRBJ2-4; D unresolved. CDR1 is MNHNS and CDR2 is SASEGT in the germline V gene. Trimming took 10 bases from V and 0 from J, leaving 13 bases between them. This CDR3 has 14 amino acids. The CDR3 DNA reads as TGTGCCACCCTAACCGGATTAGCCAAAAACATTCAGTACTTC. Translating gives CATLTGLAKNIQYF.

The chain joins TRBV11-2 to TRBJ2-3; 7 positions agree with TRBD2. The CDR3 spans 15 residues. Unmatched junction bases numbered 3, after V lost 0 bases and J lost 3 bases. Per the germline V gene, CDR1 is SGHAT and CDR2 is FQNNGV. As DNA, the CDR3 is TGTGCCAGCAGCTTAGATGCGGGAGTGACAGATACGCAGTATTTT. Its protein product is CASSLDAGVTDTQYF.

The CDR3 DNA is TGTGCCAGCAGTTACTCGAGGGTCTCCTACGAGCAGTACTTC. Translated: CASSYSRVSYEQYF. V and J are TRBV6-5 and TRBJ2-5; D may be TRBD2 (5 bases). Matching the DNA end better, TRBJ2-7 makes the J call doubtful. The V gene's germline CDR1 is MNHEY and CDR2 SVGAGI. This CDR3 spans 14 amino acids.

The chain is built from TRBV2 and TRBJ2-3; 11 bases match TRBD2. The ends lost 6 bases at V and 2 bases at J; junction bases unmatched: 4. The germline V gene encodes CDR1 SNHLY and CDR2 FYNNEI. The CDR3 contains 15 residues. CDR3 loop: CASRGLAVYTDTQYF. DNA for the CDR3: TGTGCCAGCAGGGGACTAGCGGTGTACACAGATACGCAGTATTTT.

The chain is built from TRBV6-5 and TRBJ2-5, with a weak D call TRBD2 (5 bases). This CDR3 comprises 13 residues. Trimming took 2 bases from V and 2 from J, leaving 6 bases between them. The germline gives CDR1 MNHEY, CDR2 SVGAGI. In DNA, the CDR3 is TGTGCCAGCAGTTACACTAGGCAAGAGACCCAGTACTTC. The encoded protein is CASSYTRQETQYF.

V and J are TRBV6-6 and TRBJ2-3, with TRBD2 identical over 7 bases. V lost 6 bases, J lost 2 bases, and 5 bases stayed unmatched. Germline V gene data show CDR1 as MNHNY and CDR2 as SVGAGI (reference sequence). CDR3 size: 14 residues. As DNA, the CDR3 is TGTGCCAGCAGAAAAGCGGGATTCACAGATACGCAGTATTTT. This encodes CASRKAGFTDTQYF.

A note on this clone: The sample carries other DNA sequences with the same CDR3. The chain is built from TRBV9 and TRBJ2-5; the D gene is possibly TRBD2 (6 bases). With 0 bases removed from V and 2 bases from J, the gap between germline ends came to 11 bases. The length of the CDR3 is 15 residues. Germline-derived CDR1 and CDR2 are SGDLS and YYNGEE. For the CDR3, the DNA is TGTGCCAGCAGCGTAGGGTCGGGGGTGCAAGAGACCCAGTACTTC. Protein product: CASSVGSGVQETQYF.

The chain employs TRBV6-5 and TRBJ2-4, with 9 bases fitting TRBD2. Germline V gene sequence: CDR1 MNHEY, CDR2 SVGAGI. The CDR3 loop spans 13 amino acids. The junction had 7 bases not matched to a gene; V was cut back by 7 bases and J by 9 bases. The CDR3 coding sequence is TGTGCCAGCACTAGCGGGACCCGGGGCATTCAGTACTTC. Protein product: CASTSGTRGIQYF.

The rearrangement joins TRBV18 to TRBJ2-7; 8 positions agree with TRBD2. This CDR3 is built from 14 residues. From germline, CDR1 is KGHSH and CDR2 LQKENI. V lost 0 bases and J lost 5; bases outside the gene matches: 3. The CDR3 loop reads CASSPPGRGDEQYF. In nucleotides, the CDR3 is TGTGCCAGCTCACCACCCGGGAGGGGGGACGAGCAGTACTTC.

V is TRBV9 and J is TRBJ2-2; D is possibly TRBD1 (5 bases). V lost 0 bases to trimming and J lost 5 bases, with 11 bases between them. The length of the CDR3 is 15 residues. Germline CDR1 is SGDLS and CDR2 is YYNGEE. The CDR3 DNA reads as TGTGCCAGCAGCGTAGAATGGACATCGACCGGGGAGCTGTTTTTT. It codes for CASSVEWTSTGELFF.

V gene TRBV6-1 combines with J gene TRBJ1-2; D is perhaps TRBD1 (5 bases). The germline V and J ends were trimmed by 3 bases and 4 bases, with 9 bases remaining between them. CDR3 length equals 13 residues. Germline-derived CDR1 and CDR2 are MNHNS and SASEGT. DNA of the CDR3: TGTGCCAGCAGTGAGCGGAGGGGCTATGGCTACACCTTC. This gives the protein CASSERRGYGYTF.

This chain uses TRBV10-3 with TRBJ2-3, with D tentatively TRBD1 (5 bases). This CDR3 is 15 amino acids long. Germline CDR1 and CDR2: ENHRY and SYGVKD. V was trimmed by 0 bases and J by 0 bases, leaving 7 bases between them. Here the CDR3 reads CAISESDSSTDTQYF. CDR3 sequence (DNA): TGTGCCATCAGTGAGTCAGACAGCAGCACAGATACGCAGTATTTT.

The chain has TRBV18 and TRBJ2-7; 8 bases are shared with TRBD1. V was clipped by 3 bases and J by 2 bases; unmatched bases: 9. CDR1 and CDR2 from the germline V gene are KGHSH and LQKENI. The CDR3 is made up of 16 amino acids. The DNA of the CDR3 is TGTGCCAGCTCACCCCCGTACGGGACAGGCACCTACGAGCAGTACTTC. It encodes CASSPPYGTGTYEQYF. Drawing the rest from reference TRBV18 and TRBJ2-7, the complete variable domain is NAGVMQNPRHLVRRRGQEARLRCSPMKGHSHVYWYRQLPEEGLKFMVYLQKENIIDESGMPKERFSAEFPKEGPSILRIQQVVRGDSAAYFCASSPPYGTGTYEQYFGPGTRLTVT.

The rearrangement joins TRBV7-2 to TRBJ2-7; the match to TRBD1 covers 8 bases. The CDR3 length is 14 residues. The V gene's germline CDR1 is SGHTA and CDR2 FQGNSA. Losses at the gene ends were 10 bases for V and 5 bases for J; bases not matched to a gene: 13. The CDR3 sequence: CATKKTGDRNEQYF. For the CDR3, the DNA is TGTGCCACCAAGAAGACAGGGGATCGGAACGAGCAGTACTTC.

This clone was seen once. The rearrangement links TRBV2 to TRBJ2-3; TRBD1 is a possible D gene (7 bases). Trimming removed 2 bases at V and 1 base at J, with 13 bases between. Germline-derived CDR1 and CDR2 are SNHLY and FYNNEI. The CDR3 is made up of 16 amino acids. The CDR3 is CASSEQGGSGTDTQYF. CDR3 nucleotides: TGTGCCAGCAGTGAACAGGGGGGTTCGGGCACAGATACGCAGTATTTT.